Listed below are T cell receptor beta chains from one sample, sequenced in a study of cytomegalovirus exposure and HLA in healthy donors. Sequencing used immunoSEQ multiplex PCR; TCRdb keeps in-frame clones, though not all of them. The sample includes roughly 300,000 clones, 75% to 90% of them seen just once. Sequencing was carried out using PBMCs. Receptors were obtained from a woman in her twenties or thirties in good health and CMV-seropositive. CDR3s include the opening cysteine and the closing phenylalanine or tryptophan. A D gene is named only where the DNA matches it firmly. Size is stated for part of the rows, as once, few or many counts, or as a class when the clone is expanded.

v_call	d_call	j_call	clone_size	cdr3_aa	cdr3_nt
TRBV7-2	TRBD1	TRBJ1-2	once	CASRGDRGFGYTF	TGTGCCAGCAGAGGGGACAGGGGATTTGGCTACACCTTC
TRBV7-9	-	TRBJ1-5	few	CASTRGSGNQPQHF	TGTGCCAGCACTAGGGGGAGTGGGAATCAGCCCCAGCATTTT
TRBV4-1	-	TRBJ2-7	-	CASSQYEGGLDEQYF	TGCGCCAGCAGCCAATACGAGGGGGGGCTCGACGAGCAGTACTTC
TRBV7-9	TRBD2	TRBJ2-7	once	CASSLAVTSGRAGSYEQYF	TGTGCCAGCAGCTTAGCGGTTACTAGCGGGAGGGCGGGCTCCTACGAGCAGTACTTC
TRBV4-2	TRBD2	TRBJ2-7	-	CASSQGSSGSAYEQYF	TGTGCCAGCAGCCAAGGAAGTAGCGGGAGTGCCTACGAGCAGTACTTC
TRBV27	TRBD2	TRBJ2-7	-	CASGLAGDYEQYF	TGTGCCAGCGGACTAGCGGGAGATTACGAGCAGTACTTC
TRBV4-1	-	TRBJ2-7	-	CASSQETGAGYEQYF	TGCGCCAGCAGCCAAGAGACGGGGGCTGGGTACGAGCAGTACTTC
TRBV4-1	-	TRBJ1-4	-	CASSQDGVGKLFF	TGCGCCAGCAGCCAAGATGGGGTCGGAAAACTGTTTTTT
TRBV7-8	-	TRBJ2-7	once	CASSLGSYEQYF	TGTGCCAGCAGCTTAGGATCGTACGAGCAGTACTTC
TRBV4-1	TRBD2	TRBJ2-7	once	CASSQDPPSGRPYEQYF	TGCGCCAGCAGCCAAGACCCTCCTAGCGGCCGACCCTACGAGCAGTACTTC
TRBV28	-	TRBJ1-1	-	CASTLRGFEAFF	TGTGCCAGCACCCTGCGAGGGTTTGAAGCTTTCTTT
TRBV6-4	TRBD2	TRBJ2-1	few	CASSDREGSYNEQFF	TGTGCCAGCAGTGACCGGGAGGGCTCCTACAATGAGCAGTTCTTC
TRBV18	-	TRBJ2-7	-	CASSSGNVGEQYF	TGTGCCAGCTCATCAGGTAACGTCGGGGAGCAGTACTTC
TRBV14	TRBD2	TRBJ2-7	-	CASSQTSGSFDEQYF	TGTGCCAGCAGCCAAACTAGCGGGAGTTTCGACGAGCAGTACTTC
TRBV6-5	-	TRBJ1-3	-	CASGRGSGNTIYF	TGTGCCAGCGGCAGGGGCTCTGGAAACACCATATATTTT
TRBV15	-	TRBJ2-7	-	CATSRAGGQGTYEQYF	TGTGCCACCAGCAGAGCCGGCGGGCAGGGCACCTACGAGCAGTACTTC
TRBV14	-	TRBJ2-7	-	CASSRYYEQYF	TGTGCCAGCAGCCGATACTACGAGCAGTACTTC
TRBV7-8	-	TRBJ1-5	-	CASSLVFTGGNSNQPQHF	TGTGCCAGCAGCTTAGTTTTTACCGGGGGAAATAGCAATCAGCCCCAGCATTTT
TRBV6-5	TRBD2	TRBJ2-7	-	CASSYSAGGPYEQYF	TGTGCCAGCAGTTACTCTGCGGGAGGGCCCTACGAGCAGTACTTC
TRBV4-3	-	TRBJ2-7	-	CASSLGDTSDEQYF	TGCGCCAGCAGCCTGGGGGACACCTCGGACGAGCAGTACTTC
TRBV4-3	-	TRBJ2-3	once	CASSREGGASDTQYF	TGCGCCAGCAGCCGGGAGGGGGGGGCATCAGATACGCAGTATTTT
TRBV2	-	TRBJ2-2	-	CASRPDGTGELFF	TGTGCCAGCAGACCCGATGGCACCGGGGAGCTGTTTTTT
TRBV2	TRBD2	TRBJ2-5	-	CASRGTSGVWSQETQYF	TGTGCCAGCAGGGGGACTAGCGGGGTTTGGTCACAAGAGACCCAGTACTTC
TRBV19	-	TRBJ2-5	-	CASSRSDRRVETQYF	TGTGCCAGTAGTAGGTCGGACAGGAGGGTCGAGACCCAGTACTTC
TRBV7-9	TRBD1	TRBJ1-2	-	CASSLGGGIYGYTF	TGTGCCAGCAGCTTAGGAGGGGGCATCTATGGCTACACCTTC
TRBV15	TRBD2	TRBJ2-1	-	CATSRGRLAGDEQFF	TGTGCCACCAGCAGAGGGCGACTAGCGGGAGATGAGCAGTTCTTC
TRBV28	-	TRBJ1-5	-	CASTQPGHLSNQPQHF	TGTGCCAGCACCCAACCGGGGCACCTTAGCAATCAGCCCCAGCATTTT
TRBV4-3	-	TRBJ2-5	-	CASSQDRQLGETQYF	TGCGCCAGCAGCCAAGATAGGCAGCTCGGAGAGACCCAGTACTTC
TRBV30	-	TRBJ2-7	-	CAGPSPGSYEQYF	TGTGCCGGACCGTCGCCGGGTTCCTACGAGCAGTACTTC
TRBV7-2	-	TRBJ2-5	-	CASSLAGREETQYF	TGTGCCAGCAGCTTAGCGGGCAGGGAGGAGACCCAGTACTTC
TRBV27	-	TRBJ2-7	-	CASSLSRRHEQYF	TGTGCCAGCAGTTTATCGAGGAGGCACGAGCAGTACTTC
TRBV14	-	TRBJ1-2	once	CASGGSSDYGYTF	TGTGCCAGCGGGGGGTCTTCCGACTATGGCTACACCTTC
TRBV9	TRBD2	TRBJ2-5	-	CASSVGSGRETQYF	TGTGCCAGCAGCGTAGGGTCCGGGAGGGAGACCCAGTACTTC
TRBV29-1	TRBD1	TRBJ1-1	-	CSVEGTGNIEAFF	TGCAGCGTTGAAGGGACAGGGAATATTGAAGCTTTCTTT
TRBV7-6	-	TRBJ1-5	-	CASSENSNQPQHF	TGTGCCAGCAGCGAAAATAGCAATCAGCCCCAGCATTTT
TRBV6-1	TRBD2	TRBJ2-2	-	CASSATLAGGGELFF	TGTGCCAGCAGTGCGACACTAGCGGGAGGTGGGGAGCTGTTTTTT
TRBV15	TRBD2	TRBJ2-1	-	CATSRGSGTKNEQFF	TGTGCCACCAGCAGAGGTAGCGGGACAAAAAATGAGCAGTTCTTC
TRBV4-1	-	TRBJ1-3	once	CASRGPGVSGNTIYF	TGCGCCAGTCGTGGGCCAGGGGTCTCTGGAAACACCATATATTTT
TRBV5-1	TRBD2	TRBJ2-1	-	CASSLGGTSGQHEQFF	TGCGCCAGCAGCTTGGGCGGGACTAGCGGGCAACATGAGCAGTTCTTC
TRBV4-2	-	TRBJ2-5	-	CASSQGQTQETQYF	TGTGCCAGCAGCCAAGGACAGACACAAGAGACCCAGTACTTC
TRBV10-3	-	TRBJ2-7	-	CAISEVTGQRVGKSEQYF	TGTGCCATCAGTGAAGTTACGGGCCAGCGGGTAGGGAAAAGCGAGCAGTACTTC
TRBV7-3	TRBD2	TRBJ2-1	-	CATSTSGGTAYNEQFF	TGTGCCACGTCGACTAGCGGAGGAACAGCCTACAATGAGCAGTTCTTC
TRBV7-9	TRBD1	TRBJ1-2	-	CASSGQGASYGYTF	TGTGCCAGCAGCGGACAGGGGGCGAGCTATGGCTACACCTTC
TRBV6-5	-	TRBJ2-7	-	CASSTGLGLYEQYF	TGTGCCAGCAGCACTGGCCTAGGGCTGTACGAGCAGTACTTC
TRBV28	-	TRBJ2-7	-	CASSVQGGSYEQYF	TGTGCCAGCAGTGTACAGGGGGGGTCCTACGAGCAGTACTTC
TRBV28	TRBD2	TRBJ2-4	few	CASSPPAGTSRHIQYF	TGTGCCAGCAGTCCCCCCGCCGGGACTAGCAGACACATTCAGTACTTC
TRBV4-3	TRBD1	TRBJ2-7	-	CASSQERTGVPPYDEQYF	TGCGCCAGCAGCCAAGAGCGGACAGGGGTCCCGCCCTACGACGAGCAGTACTTC
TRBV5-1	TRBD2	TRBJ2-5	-	CASSSYGGGQETQYF	TGCGCCAGCAGCTCCTATGGCGGGGGCCAAGAGACCCAGTACTTC
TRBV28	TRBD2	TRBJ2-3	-	CASSPAGRGSDTQYF	TGTGCCAGCAGTCCGGCCGGGAGGGGCTCAGATACGCAGTATTTT
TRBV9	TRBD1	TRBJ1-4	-	CASSVDQGVDNEKLFF	TGTGCCAGCAGCGTAGACCAGGGGGTGGATAATGAAAAACTGTTTTTT